Below, 4 T cell receptor beta chains from the same sample are listed, as sequenced in a study of T cell responses to AZD1222 COVID-19 vaccine (dated by TCRdb to about 2021). The library was obtained by the immunoSEQ multiplex PCR assay. TCRdb mirrors the immuneACCESS table, restricted to in-frame sequences. Some clones are absent from its copies; in checked studies, under half trace to an unresolved V gene, and the reason for the others is unknown. In all, the sample holds roughly 150,000 clones, and over 90% of those were seen once. The ten largest clones take up approximately 2.2% of the sample. Interpreted using the paper, the time point label stands for: baseline before first vaccination. Sequencing used peripheral blood, obtained on day 0 of AZD1222 vaccination. These receptors originate from an adult in good health.

V gene TRBV12-3 or TRBV12-4 combines with J gene TRBJ1-1; D is undetermined. V lost 8 bases to trimming and J lost 12 bases, with 13 bases between them. The CDR3 totals 10 residues. The CDR3 sequence is CASRKGFTFF. For the CDR3, the DNA is TGTGCCAGCCGAAAGGGCTTTACTTTCTTT.

The chain carries TRBV15 and TRBJ1-5; tentatively, D is TRBD1 (6 bases). V lost 5 bases and J 5 bases, leaving 13 bases between the germline ends. The CDR3 length is 14 residues. Germline V gives CDR1 LNHNV, CDR2 YYDKDF (reference sequence). CDR3 bases: TGTGCCACCAGCCCGGACAGACAGTATCAGCCCCAGCATTTT. Encoded protein: CATSPDRQYQPQHF.

The sample holds one count of this clone. The genes are TRBV27 and TRBJ1-6; TRBD1 matches at 7 bases. Germline assignment: CDR1 MNHEY and CDR2 SMNVEV (reference sequence). CDR3 length: 15 amino acids. Unmatched junction bases numbered 6, after V lost 1 base and J lost 9 bases. The CDR3 nucleotides are TGTGCCAGCAGTTTATTTGGCAGGGGGGCTTCACCCCTCCACTTT. It codes for CASSLFGRGASPLHF.

The chain combines TRBV11-2 with TRBJ1-1, with 8 bases matching TRBD1. Germline-derived CDR1 and CDR2 are SGHAT and FQNNGV. This CDR3 has 14 residues. Germline trimming cut 1 base from V and 7 bases from J; bases unmatched to any gene: 5. The CDR3 loop reads CASSLGQGAVEAFF. The CDR3 DNA follows: TGTGCCAGCAGCTTAGGTCAGGGGGCGGTTGAAGCTTTCTTT.